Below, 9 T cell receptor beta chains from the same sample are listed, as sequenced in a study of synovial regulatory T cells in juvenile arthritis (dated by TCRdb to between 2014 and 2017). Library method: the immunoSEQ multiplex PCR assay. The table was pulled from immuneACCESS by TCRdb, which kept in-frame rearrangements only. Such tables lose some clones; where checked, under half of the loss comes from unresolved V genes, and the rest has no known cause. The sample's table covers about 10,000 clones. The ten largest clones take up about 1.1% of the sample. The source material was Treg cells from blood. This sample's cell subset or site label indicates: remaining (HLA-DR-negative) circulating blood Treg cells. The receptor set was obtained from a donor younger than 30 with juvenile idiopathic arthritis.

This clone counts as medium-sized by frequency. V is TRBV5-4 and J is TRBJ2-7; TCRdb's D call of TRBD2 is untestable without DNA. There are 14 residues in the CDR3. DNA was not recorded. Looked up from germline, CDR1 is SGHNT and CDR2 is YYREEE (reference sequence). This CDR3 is CASSLARESGLVYF.

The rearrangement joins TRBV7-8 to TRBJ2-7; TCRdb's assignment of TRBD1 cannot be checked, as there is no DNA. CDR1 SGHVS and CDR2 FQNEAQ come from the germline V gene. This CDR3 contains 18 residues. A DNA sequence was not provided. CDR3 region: CASSLAVTFRDNLYEQYF.

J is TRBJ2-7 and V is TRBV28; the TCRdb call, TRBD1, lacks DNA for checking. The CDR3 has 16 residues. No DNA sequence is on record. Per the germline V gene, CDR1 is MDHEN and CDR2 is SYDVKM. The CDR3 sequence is CASSLLSGQGPYEQYF. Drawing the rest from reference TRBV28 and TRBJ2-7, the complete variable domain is DVKVTQSSRYLVKRTGEKVFLECVQDMDHENMFWYRQDPGLGLRLIYFSYDVKMKEKGDIPEGYSVSREKKERFSLILESASTNQTSMYLCASSLLSGQGPYEQYFGPGTRLTVT.

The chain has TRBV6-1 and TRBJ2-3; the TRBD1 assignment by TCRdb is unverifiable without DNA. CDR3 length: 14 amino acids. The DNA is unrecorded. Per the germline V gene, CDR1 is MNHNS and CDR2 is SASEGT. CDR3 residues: CASSSGQGTDTQYF.

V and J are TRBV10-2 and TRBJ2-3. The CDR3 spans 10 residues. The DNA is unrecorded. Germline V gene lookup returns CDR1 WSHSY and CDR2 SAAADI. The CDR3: CASGADTQYF.

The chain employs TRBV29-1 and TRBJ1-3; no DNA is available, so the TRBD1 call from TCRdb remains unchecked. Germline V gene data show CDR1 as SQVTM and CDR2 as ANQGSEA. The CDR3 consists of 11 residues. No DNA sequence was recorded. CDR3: CSGQTGNTIYF.

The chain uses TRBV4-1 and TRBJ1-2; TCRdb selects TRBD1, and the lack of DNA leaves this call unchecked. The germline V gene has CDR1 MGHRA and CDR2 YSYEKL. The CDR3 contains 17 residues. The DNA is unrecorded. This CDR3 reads CASSQDPRTGRNYGYTF.

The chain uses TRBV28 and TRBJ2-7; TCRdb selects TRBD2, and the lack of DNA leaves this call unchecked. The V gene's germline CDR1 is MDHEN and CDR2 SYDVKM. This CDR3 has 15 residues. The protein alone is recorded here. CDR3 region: CASSSLAGGSYEQYF.

CDR3 amino acids: CASSPWTGTMNTEAFF. This sequence joins TRBV5-6 and TRBJ1-1; the TRBD1 assignment by TCRdb is unverifiable without DNA. The germline gives CDR1 SGHDT, CDR2 YYEEEE. The CDR3 runs to 16 residues. Nucleotide data are not available.